This TCR beta chain derives from a study of regulatory T cells in long-lasting Graves disease. Study-level findings and limits: Those with persistent disease had in common more public clonotypes (approximately 2,500) than new patients (approximately 970).

Assembly of TCR beta libraries relied on iRepertoire HTBI primers together with Arm-PCR of CDR3 regions. Each CDR3 protein gets one entry after TCRdb re-called the multiplex PCR reads with MiXCR. The data show approximately 400,000 distinct CDR3 sequences, about 15% seen once. The time point was: newly diagnosed GD, antithyroid drugs for less than 3 months. RNA isolated from PBMCs was used to make the TCR library. The germline V gene encodes CDR1 MGHRA and CDR2 YSYEKL. The length of the CDR3 is 16 residues. J lost 4 bases, V lost 4 bases, and 10 bases had no gene match. To note about this clonotype: What it recognizes is unknown.

The sample was also reused in another study, on T cells in Graves' hyperthyroidism and ophthalmopathy. That study adds: An absence of ophthalmopathy progression within 18 months meant stable Graves' hyperthyroidism. Primed by the HTBI set, a first-round RT-PCR was run on the TCR CDR3.

The chain couples TRBV4-1 to TRBJ1-2; the match to TRBD1 covers 9 bases. Sequences were derived from peripheral blood mononuclear cells (PBMCs), sampled at new diagnosis, from a patient treated with antithyroid drugs. The receptor was derived from a woman in her twenties or thirties with Graves disease. The DNA of the CDR3 is TGCGCCAGCAGCCCAACCGTGGGACAGGGTACCTATGGCTACACCTTC. Protein: CASSPTVGQGTYGYTF.